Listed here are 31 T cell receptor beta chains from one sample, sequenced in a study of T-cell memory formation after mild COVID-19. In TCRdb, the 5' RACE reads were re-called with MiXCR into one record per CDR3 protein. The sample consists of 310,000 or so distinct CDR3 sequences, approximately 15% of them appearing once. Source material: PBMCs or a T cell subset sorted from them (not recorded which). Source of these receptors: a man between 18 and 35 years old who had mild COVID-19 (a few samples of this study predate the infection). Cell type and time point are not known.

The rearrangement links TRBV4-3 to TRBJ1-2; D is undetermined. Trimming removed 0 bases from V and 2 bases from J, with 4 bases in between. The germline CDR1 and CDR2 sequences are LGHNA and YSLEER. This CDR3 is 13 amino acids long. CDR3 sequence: CASSQEQNYGYTF. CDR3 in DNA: TGCGCCAGCAGCCAAGAACAGAACTATGGCTACACCTTC.

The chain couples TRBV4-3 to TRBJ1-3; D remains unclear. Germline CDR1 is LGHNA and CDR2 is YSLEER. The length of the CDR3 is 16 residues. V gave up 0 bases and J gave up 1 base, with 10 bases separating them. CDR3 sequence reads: CASSQDVRQSGNTIYF. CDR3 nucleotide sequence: TGCGCCAGCAGCCAAGATGTCCGGCAGTCTGGAAACACCATATATTTT.

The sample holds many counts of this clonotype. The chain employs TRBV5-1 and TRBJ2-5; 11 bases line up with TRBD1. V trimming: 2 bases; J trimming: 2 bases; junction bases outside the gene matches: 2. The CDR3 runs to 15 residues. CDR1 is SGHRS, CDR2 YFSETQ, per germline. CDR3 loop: CASSLRDRGQETQYF. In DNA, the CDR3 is TGCGCCAGCAGCTTAAGGGACAGGGGGCAAGAGACCCAGTACTTC.

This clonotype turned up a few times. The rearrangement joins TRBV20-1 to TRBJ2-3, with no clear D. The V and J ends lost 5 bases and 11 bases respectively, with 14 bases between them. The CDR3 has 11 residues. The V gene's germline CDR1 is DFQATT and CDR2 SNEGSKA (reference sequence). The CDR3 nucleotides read TGCAGTGCTCCGGAACCGACCCAGCAGTATTTT. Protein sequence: CSAPEPTQQYF.

The CDR3 loop reads CASSFTGRTDLYQETQYF. Here the CDR3 DNA reads TGCGCCAGCAGCTTTACCGGGAGGACAGACCTGTACCAAGAGACCCAGTACTTC. The genes are TRBV5-1 and TRBJ2-5, with a weak D call TRBD2 (7 bases). Germline V gene lookup returns CDR1 SGHRS and CDR2 YFSETQ. The CDR3 extends over 18 amino acids. V shed 2 bases and J shed 0 bases, with 20 bases lying between them.

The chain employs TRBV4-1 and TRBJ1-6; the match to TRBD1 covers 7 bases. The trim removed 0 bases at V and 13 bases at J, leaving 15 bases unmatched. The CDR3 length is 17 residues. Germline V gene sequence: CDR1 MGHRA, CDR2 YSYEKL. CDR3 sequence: CASSQDGTTGLLAPLHF. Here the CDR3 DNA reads TGCGCCAGCAGCCAAGACGGAACGACAGGGTTGTTAGCGCCCCTCCACTTT.

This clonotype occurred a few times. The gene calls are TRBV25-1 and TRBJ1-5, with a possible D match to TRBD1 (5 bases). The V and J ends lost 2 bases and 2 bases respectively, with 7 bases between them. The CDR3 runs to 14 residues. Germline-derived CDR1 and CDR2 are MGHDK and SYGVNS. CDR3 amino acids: CASSEGRGNQPQHF. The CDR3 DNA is TGTGCCAGCAGTGAAGGCAGGGGCAATCAGCCCCAGCATTTT.

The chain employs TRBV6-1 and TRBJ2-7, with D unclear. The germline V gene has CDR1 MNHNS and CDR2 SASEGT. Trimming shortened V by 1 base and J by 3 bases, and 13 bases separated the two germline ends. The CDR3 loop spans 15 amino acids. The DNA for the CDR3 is TGTGCCAGCAGTGAAGGGGGTACGGCTTACTACGAGCAGTACGTC. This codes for CASSEGGTAYYEQYV.

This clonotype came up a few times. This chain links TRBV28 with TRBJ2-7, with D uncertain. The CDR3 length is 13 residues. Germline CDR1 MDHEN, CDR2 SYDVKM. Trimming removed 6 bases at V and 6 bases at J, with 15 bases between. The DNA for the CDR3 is TGTGCCAGCAGCTCCGGCTGGGTCCCCGAGCAGTACGTC. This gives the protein CASSSGWVPEQYV.

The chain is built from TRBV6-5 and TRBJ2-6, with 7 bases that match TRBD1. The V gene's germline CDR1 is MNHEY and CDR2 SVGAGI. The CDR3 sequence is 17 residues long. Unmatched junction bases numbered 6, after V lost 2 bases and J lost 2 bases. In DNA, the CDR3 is TGTGCCAGCAGTTACGCGACAGGGAAAGCTGGGGCCAACGTCCTGACTTTC. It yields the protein CASSYATGKAGANVLTF.

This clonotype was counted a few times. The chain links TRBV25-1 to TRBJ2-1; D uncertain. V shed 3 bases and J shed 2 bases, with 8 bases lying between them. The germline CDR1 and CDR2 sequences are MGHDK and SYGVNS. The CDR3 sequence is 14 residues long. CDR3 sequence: CASSDGWAYNEQFF. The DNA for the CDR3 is TGTGCCAGCAGTGACGGTTGGGCCTACAATGAGCAGTTCTTC. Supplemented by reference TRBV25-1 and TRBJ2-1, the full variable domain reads EADIYQTPRYLVIGTGKKITLECSQTMGHDKMYWYQQDPGMELHLIHYSYGVNSTEKGDLSSESTVSRIRTEHFPLTLESARPSHTSQYLCASSDGWAYNEQFFGPGTRLTVL.

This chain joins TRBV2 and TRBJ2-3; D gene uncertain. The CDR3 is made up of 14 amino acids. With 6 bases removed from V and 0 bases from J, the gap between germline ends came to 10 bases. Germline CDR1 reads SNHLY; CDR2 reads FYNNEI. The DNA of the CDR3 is TGTGCCAGCAGGAGCCGGTCTAGCACAGATACGCAGTATTTT. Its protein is CASRSRSSTDTQYF.

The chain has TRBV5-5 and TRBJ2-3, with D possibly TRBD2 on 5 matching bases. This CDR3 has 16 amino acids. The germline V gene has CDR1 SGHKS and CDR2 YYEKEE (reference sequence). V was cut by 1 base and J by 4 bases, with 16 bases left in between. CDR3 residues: CASSLSGGFVSDTQYF. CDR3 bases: TGTGCCAGCAGCTTGTCTGGCGGGTTCGTGTCAGATACGCAGTATTTT.

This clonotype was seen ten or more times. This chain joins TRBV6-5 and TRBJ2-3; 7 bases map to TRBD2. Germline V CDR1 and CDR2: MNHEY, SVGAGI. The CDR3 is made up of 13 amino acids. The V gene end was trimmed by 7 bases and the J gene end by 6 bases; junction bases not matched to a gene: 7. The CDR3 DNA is TGTGCCAGCATTGGACTAGGGTCGGATACGCAGTATTTT. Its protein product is CASIGLGSDTQYF.

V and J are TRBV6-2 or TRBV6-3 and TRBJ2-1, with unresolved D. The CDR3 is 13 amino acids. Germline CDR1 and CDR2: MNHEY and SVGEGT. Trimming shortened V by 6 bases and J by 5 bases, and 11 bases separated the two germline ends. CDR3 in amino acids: CASSTARHNEQFF. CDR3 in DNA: TGTGCCAGCAGCACGGCCCGGCACAATGAGCAGTTCTTC.

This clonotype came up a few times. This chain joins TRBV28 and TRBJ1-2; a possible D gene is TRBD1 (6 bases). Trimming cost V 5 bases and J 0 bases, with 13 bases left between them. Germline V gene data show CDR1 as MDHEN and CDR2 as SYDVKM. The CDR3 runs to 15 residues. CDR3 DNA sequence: TGTGCCAGCAGTATCTACCGGACAGCTAACTATGGCTACACCTTC. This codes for CASSIYRTANYGYTF.

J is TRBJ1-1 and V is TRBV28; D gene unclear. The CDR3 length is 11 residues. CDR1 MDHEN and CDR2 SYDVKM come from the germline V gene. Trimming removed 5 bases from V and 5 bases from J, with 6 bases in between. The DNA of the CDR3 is TGTGCCAGCAGTGCAGTTACTGAAGCTTTCTTT. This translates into CASSAVTEAFF.

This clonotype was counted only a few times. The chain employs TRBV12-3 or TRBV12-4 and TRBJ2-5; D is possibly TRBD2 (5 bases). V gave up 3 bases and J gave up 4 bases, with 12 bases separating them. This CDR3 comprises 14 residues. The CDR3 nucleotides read TGTGCCAGCAGTTTCGGGGTTGGAGTAGAGACCCAGTACTTC. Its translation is CASSFGVGVETQYF.

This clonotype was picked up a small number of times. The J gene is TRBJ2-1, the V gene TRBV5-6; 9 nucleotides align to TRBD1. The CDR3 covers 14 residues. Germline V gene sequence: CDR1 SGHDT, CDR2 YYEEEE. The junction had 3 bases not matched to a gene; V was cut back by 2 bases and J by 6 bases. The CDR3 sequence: CASSFRDRVNEQFF. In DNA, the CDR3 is TGTGCCAGCAGCTTCCGGGACAGGGTCAATGAGCAGTTCTTC. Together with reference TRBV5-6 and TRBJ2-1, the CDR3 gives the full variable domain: DAGVTQSPTHLIKTRGQQVTLRCSPKSGHDTVSWYQQALGQGPQFIFQYYEEEERQRGNFPDRFSGHQFPNYSSELNVNALLLGDSALYLCASSFRDRVNEQFFGPGTRLTVL.

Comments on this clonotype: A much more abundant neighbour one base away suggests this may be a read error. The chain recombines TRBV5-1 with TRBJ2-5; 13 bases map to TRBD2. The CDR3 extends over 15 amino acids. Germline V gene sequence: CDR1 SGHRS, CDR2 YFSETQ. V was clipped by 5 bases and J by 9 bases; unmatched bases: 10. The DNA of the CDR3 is TGCGCCAGCAGGCGGACTAGCGGGGGTTTTGAGGCCCAGTACTTC. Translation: CASRRTSGGFEAQYF.

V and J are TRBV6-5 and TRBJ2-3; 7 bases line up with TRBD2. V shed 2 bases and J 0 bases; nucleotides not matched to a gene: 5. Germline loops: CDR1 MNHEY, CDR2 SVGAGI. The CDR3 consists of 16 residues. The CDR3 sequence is CASSYRAGRSTDTQYF. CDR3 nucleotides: TGTGCCAGCAGTTACCGAGCGGGGAGGAGCACAGATACGCAGTATTTT.

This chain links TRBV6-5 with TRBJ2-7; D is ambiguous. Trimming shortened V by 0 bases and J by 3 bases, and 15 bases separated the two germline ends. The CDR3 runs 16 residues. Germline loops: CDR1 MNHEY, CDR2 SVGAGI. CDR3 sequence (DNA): TGTGCCAGCAGTTACTCGTTTACTGCGACGATCTACGAGCAGTACTTC. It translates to CASSYSFTATIYEQYF.

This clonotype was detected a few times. The chain's CDR3 is CSASGSRSSYNEQFF. For the CDR3, the DNA is TGCAGCGCCTCAGGGTCCAGGAGTTCCTACAATGAGCAGTTCTTC. The chain couples TRBV29-1 to TRBJ2-1; tentative D call: TRBD1 (5 bases). The length of the CDR3 is 15 residues. The V gene's germline CDR1 is SQVTM and CDR2 ANQGSEA. The ends were cut back, 7 bases at V and 1 base at J, with 17 bases in the middle.

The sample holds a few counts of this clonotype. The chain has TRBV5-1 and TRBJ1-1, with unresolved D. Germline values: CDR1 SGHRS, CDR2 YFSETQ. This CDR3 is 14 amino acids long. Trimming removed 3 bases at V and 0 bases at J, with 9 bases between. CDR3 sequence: CASSSNAVNTEAFF. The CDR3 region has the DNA TGCGCCAGCAGCTCCAATGCGGTGAACACTGAAGCTTTCTTT.

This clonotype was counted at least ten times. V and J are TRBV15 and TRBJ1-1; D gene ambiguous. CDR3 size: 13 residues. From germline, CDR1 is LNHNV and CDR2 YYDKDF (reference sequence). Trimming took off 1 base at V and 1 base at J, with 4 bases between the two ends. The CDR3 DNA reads TGTGCCACCAGCAGAGCCAGGAACACTGAAGCTTTCTTT. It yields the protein CATSRARNTEAFF.

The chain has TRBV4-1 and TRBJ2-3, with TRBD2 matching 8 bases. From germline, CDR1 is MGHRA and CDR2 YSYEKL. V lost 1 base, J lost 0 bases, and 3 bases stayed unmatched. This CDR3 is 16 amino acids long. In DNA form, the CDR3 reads TGCGCCAGCAGCCAAGTAGCGGGACCTAGCACAGATACGCAGTATTTT. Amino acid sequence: CASSQVAGPSTDTQYF.

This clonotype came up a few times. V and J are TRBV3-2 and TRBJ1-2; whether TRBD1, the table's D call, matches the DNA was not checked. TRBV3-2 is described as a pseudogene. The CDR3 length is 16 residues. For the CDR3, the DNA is TGTGCCAGCAGCCAACCGGGACAGGGATGGAACTATGGCTACACCTTC. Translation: CASSQPGQGWNYGYTF.

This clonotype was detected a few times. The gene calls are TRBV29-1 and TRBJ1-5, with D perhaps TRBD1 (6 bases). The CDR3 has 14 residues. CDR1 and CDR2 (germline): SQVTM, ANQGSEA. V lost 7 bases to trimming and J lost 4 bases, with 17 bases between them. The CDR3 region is CSATEGGANQPQHF. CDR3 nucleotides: TGCAGCGCTACCGAGGGGGGCGCGAATCAGCCCCAGCATTTT.

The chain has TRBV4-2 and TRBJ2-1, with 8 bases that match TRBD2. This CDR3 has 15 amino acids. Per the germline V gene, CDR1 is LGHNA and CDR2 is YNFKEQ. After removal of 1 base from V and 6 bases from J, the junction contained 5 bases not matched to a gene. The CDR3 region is CASSQGRGLVNEQFF. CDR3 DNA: TGTGCCAGCAGCCAAGGGCGGGGACTAGTCAATGAGCAGTTCTTC.

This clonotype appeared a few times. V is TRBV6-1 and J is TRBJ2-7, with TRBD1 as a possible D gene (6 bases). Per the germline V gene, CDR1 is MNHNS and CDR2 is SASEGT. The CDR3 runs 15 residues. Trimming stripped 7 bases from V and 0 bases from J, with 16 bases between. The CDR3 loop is CASTPNAGASYEQYF. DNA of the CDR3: TGTGCCAGCACCCCGAATGCAGGGGCCTCCTACGAGCAGTACTTC.

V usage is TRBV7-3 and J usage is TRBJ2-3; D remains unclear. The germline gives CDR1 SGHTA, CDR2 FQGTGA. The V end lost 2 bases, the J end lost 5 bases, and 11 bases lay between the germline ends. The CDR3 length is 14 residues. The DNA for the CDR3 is TGTGCCAGCAGCTTAGGCCGGGCTGGAGATACGCAGTATTTT. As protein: CASSLGRAGDTQYF.